This T cell receptor beta chain is drawn from a study of blood T cell repertoires in COVID-19. There are 13 residues in the CDR3. Germline assignment: CDR1 MDHEN and CDR2 SYDVKM. Trimming took 8 bases from V and 2 from J; bases not matched to a gene: 6. Measured with immunoSEQ multiplex PCR; TCRdb has only the in-frame clones, and not every one. This table holds 95,000 to 110,000 clones, roughly nine tenths found once. J is TRBJ2-7 and V is TRBV28; TRBD2 aligns across 7 bases. The source material was peripheral blood. This sequence originates from a man aged 35-49 years with active or convalescent COVID-19. CDR3 nucleotide sequence: TGTGCCAGCCAGGGAGGGCCGGCCTACGAGCAGTACTTC. This sequence encodes CASQGGPAYEQYF.